The 3 T cell receptor beta chains below come from one sample, sequenced in a study of HIV-infected patients and healthy controls. The repertoire came from unfractionated whole blood and reflected all unsorted peripheral T cells. Alpha and beta constant-region primers primed reverse transcription of 500 to 550 ng RNA. Alpha and beta chain libraries were made separately by chain-specific third strand synthesis with multiplexing indices. TCRdb re-called the 5' RACE reads with MiXCR, one entry per CDR3 protein. The repertoire holds some 17,000 distinct CDR3 sequences, with over 9.5% as singletons. Sequencing was done on a sample of blood. The receptors stem from an adult in good health.

This clonotype was seen many times. The rearrangement links TRBV18 to TRBJ2-1; 9 nucleotides agree with TRBD2. The V gene's germline CDR1 is KGHSH and CDR2 LQKENI. With 0 bases clipped from V and 5 bases from J, the junction kept 5 bases outside the gene matches. CDR3 length equals 16 residues. In DNA, the CDR3 is TGTGCCAGCTCACCACCTATAGCGGGAGCCCACAATGAGCAGTTCTTC. Its protein product is CASSPPIAGAHNEQFF.

There are a few counts of this clonotype. The genes are TRBV4-1 and TRBJ1-1; TRBD1 agrees at 10 bases. Trimming at V came to 2 bases and at J to 8 bases, leaving 8 bases not matched to a gene. Germline CDR1 reads MGHRA; CDR2 reads YSYEKL. The CDR3 sequence is 15 residues long. The CDR3 loop is CASSQSGQGGTEAFF. The CDR3, as DNA: TGCGCCAGCAGCCAATCCGGACAGGGGGGGACCGAAGCTTTCTTT.

This clonotype was recorded a few times. The chain carries TRBV4-1 and TRBJ1-1; perhaps TRBD1 as D (5 bases). The CDR3 has 15 amino acids. Deletions cut 0 bases from V and 1 base from J, with 9 bases between. Germline V gene data show CDR1 as MGHRA and CDR2 as YSYEKL. CDR3 residues: CASSQDGGGNTEAFF. For the CDR3, the DNA is TGCGCCAGCAGCCAAGACGGGGGAGGGAACACTGAAGCTTTCTTT.